This entry describes one TCR beta chain. This sample was included in a study of blood T cell repertoires in COVID-19. Study-level information: The study drew acute and convalescent COVID-19 samples from the United States, Italy and Spain. PBMCs, B-cell-depleted T cells, or T cells were the source of the cDNA or gDNA that made up the material.

In the authors' workflow: Amplification from reference gene primers served as the basis for estimated nucleated cell counts. Clones were sequenced by immunoSEQ multiplex PCR, and TCRdb holds only the in-frame ones, with some missing. V, J and clone size reflect that table, while D and trimming were determined from the DNA. Among over 250,000 clones listed, more than 70% were seen once. The CDR3 spans 14 residues. Participants had their cohort set by participant-reported clinical history. The clonotype comes from a woman aged 60-75 years in a cohort exposed to, infected with or recovered from COVID-19 (not recorded which). This sequence joins TRBV21-1 and TRBJ2-3; the table gives TRBD1 as D, unverified against the DNA. TRBV21-1 is flagged as a pseudogene. Specimen: PBMCs or T cells enriched from blood (not recorded which). CDR3 sequence: CASSGASAIDTQYF. The CDR3, as DNA: TGTGCCAGCAGCGGGGCCAGCGCAATAGATACGCAGTATTTT.